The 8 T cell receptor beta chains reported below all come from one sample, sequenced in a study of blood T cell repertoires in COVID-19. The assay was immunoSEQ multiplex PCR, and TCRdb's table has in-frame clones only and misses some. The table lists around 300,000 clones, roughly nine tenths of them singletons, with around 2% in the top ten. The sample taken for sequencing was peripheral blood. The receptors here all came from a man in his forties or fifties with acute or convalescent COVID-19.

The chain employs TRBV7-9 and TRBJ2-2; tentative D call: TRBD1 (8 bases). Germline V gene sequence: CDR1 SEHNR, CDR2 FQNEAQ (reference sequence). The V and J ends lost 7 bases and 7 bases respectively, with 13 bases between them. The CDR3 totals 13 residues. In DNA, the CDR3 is TGTGCCAGCAAACAGGGGGGGATCGGGGAGCTGTTTTTT. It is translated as CASKQGGIGELFF.

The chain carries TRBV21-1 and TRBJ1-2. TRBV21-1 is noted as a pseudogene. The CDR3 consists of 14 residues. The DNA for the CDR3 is TGTGCCAGCAGCAAAGTAGTGGGGGAGGATGGCTACACCTTC. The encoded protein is CASSKVVGEDGYTF.

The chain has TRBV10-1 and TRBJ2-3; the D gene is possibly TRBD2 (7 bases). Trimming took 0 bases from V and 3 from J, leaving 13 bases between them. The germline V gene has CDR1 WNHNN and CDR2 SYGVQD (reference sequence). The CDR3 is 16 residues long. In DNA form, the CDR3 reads TGCGCCAGCAGTGAGTCTGGGGGGGCTTCTACAGATACGCAGTATTTT. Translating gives CASSESGGASTDTQYF.

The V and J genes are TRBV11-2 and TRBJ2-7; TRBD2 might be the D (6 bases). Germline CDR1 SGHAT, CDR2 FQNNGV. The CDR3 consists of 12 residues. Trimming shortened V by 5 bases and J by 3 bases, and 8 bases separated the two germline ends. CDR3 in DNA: TGTGCCAGCAGCGCGGGACTCTACGAGCAGTACTTC. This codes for CASSAGLYEQYF.

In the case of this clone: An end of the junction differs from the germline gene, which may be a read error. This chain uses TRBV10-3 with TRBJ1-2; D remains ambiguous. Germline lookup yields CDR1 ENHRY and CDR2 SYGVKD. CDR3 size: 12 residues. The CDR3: CAISATKYGYTF. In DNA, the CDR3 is TGTGCCATCAGTGCTACTAAATATGGCTACACCTTC.

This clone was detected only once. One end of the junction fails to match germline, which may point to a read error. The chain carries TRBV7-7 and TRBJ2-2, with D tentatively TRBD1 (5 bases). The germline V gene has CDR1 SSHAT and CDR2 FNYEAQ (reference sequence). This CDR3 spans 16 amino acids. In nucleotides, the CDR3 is TGTGCTAGCAGCCCCCACCCAGGACAGAACACCGGGGAGCTGTTTTTT. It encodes CASSPHPGQNTGELFF. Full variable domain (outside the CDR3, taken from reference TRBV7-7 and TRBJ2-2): GAGVSQSPRYKVTKRGQDVTLRCDPISSHATLYWYQQALGQGPEFLTYFNYEAQPDKSGLPSDRFSAERPEGSISTLTIQRTEQRDSAMYRCASSPHPGQNTGELFFGEGSRLTVL.

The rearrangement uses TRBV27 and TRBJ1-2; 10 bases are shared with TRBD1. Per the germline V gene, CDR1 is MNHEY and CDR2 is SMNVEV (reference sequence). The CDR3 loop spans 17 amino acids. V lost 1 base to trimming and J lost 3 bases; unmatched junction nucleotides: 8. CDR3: CASSLYPPDRGYYGYTF. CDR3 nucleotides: TGTGCCAGCAGTTTATACCCCCCGGACAGGGGGTACTATGGCTACACCTTC.

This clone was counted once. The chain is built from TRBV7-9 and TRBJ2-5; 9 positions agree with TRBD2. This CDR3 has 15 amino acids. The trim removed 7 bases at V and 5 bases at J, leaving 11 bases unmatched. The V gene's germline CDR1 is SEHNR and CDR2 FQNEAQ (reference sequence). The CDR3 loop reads CASNDGLAITETQYF. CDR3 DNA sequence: TGTGCCAGCAACGACGGACTAGCGATCACGGAGACCCAGTACTTC.